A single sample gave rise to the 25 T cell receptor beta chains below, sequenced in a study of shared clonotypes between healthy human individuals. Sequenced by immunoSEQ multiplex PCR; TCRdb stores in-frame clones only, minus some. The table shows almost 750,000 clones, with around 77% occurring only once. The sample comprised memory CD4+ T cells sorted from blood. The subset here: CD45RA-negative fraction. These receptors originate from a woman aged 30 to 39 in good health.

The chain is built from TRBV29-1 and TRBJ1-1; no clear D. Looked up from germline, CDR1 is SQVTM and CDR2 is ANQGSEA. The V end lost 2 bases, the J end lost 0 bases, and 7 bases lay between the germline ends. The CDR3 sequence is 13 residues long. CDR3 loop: CSVESNMNTEAFF. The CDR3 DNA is TGCAGCGTTGAAAGCAACATGAACACTGAAGCTTTCTTT. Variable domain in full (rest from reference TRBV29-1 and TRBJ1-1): SAVISQKPSRDICQRGTSLTIQCQVDSQVTMMFWYRQQPGQSLTLIATANQGSEATYESGFVIDKFPISRPNLTFSTLTVSNMSPEDSSIYLCSVESNMNTEAFFGQGTRLTVV.

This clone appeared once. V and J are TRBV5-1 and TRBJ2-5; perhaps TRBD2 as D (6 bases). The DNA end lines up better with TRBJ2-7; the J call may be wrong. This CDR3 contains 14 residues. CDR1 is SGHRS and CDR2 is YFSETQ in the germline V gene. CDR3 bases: TGCGCCAGCAGCTTGCGGGGGAGCACCTACGAGCAGTACTTC. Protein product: CASSLRGSTYEQYF.

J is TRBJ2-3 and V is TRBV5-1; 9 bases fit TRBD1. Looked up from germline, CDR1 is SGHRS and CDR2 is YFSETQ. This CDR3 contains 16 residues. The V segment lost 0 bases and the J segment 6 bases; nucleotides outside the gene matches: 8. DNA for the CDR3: TGCGCCAGCAGCTTGGTCGCGACAGGGGGTGGGGATACGCAGTATTTT. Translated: CASSLVATGGGDTQYF.

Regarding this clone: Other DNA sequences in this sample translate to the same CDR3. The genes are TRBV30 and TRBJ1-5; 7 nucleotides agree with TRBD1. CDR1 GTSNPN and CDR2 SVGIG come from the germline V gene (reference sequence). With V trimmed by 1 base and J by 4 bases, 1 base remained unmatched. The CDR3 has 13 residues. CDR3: CAWSAGGNQPQHF. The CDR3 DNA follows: TGTGCCTGGAGTGCAGGGGGGAATCAGCCCCAGCATTTT.

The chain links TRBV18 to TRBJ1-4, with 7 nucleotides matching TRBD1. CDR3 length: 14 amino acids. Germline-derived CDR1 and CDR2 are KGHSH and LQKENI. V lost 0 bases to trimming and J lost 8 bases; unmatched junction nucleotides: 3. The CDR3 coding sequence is TGTGCCAGCTCACCACCTGGGACAGCCGAAAAACTGTTTTTT. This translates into CASSPPGTAEKLFF. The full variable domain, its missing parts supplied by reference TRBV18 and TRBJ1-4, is NAGVMQNPRHLVRRRGQEARLRCSPMKGHSHVYWYRQLPEEGLKFMVYLQKENIIDESGMPKERFSAEFPKEGPSILRIQQVVRGDSAAYFCASSPPGTAEKLFFGSGTQLSVL.

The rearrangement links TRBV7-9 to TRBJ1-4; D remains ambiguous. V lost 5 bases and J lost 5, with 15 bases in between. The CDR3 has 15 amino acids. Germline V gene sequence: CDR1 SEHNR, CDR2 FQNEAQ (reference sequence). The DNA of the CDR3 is TGTGCCAGCAGCCCCAGTTACAGAGTGAATGAAAAACTGTTTTTT. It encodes CASSPSYRVNEKLFF.

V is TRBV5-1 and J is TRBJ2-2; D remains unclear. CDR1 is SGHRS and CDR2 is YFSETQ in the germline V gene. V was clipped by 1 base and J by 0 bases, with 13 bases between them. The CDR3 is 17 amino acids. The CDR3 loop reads CASSLTSQLTNTGELFF. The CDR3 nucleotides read TGCGCCAGCAGCTTGACCTCACAGTTGACGAACACCGGGGAGCTGTTTTTT.

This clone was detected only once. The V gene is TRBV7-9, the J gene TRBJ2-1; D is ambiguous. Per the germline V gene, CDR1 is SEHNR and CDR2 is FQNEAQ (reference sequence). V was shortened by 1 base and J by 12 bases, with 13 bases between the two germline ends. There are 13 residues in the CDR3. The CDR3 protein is CASSLEVAARQFF. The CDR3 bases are TGTGCCAGCAGCTTAGAGGTAGCCGCGAGGCAGTTCTTC.

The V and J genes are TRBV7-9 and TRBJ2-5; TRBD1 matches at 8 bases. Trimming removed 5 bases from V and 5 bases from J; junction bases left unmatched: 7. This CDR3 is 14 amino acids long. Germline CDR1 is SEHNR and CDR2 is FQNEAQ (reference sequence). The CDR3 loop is CASSRDRGPETQYF. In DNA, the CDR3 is TGTGCCAGCAGCCGAGACAGGGGACCGGAGACCCAGTACTTC.

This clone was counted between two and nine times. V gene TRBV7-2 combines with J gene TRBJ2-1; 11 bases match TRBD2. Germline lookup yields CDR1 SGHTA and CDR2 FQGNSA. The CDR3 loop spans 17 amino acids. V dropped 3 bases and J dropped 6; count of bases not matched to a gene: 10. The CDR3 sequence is CASSLTFFSGRVNEQFF. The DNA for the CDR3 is TGTGCCAGCAGCTTGACCTTCTTTAGCGGGAGGGTCAATGAGCAGTTCTTC.

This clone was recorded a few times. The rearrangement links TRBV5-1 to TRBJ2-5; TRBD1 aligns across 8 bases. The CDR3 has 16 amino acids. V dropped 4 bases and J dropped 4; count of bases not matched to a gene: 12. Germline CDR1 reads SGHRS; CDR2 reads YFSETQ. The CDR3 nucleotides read TGCGCCAGCAGCGGAGGACAGGGAATTGTCGTAGAGACCCAGTACTTC. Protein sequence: CASSGGQGIVVETQYF.

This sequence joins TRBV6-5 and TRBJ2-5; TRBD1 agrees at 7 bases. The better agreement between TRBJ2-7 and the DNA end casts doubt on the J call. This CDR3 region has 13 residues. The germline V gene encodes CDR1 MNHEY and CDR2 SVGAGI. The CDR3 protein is CASSFGQDYEQYF. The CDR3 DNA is TGTGCCAGCAGTTTCGGACAGGACTACGAGCAGTACTTC.

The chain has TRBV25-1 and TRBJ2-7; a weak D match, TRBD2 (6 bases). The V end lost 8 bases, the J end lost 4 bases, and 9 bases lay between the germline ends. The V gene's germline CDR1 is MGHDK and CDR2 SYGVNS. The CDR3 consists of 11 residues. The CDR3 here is CASAGPYEQYF. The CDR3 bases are TGTGCCAGCGCGGGACCTTACGAGCAGTACTTC.

This CDR3 reads CASSISPGGYTF. As DNA, the CDR3 is TGTGCCAGTAGTATCTCCCCCGGAGGCTACACCTTC. The chain carries TRBV19 and TRBJ1-2; D ambiguous. Germline V CDR1 and CDR2: LNHDA, SQIVND (reference sequence). Trimming took 3 bases from V and 8 from J, leaving 10 bases between them. CDR3 length equals 12 residues.

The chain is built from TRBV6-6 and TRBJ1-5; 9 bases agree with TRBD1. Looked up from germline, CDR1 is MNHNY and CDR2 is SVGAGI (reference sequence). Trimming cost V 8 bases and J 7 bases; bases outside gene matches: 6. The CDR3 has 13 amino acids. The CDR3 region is CASGTGSRQPQHF. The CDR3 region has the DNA TGTGCCAGCGGGACAGGGTCCCGGCAGCCCCAGCATTTT.

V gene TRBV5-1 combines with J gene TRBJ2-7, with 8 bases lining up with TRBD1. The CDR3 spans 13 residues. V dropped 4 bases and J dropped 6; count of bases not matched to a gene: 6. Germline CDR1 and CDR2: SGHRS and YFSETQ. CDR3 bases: TGCGCCAGCAGCCTACGGGACAGGTCCGAGCAGTACTTC. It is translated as CASSLRDRSEQYF. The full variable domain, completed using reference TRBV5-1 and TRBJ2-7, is KAGVTQTPRYLIKTRGQQVTLSCSPISGHRSVSWYQQTPGQGLQFLFEYFSETQRNKGNFPGRFSGRQFSNSRSEMNVSTLELGDSALYLCASSLRDRSEQYFGPGTRLTVT.

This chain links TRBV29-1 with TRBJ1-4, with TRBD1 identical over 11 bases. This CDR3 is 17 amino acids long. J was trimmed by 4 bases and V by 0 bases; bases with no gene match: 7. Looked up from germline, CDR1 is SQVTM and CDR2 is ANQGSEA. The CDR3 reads CSVEDGGQGAGNEKLFF. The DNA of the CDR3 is TGCAGCGTTGAAGATGGCGGACAGGGGGCTGGTAATGAAAAACTGTTTTTT.

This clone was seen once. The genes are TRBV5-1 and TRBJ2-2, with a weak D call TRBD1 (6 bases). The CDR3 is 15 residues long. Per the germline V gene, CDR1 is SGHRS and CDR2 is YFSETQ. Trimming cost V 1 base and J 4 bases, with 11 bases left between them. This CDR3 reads CASSLYGTPTGELFF. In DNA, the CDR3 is TGCGCCAGCAGCTTGTATGGGACACCCACCGGGGAGCTGTTTTTT.

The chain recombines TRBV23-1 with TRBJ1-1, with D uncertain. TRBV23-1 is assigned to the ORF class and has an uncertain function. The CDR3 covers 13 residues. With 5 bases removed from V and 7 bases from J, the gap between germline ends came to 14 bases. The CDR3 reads CASSELLENEAFF. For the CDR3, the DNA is TGCGCCAGCAGTGAACTTCTTGAAAATGAAGCTTTCTTT.

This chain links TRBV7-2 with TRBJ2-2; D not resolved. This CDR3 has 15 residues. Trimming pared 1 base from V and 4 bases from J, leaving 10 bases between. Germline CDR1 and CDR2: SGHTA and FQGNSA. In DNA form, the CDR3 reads TGTGCCAGCAGCTTAGGCTCTAGAACCACCGGGGAGCTGTTTTTT. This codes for CASSLGSRTTGELFF.

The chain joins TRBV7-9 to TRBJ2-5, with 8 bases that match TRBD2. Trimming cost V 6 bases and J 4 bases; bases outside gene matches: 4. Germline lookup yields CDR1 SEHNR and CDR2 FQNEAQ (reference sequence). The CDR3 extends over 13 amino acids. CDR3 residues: CASRELAAETQYF. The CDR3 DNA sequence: TGTGCCAGCAGGGAACTAGCGGCAGAGACCCAGTACTTC.

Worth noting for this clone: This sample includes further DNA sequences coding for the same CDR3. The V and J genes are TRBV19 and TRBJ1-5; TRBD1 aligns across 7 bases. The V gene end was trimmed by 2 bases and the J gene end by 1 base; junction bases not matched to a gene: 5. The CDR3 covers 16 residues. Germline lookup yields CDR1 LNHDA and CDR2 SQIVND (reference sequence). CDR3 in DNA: TGTGCCAGTAGTATACACAGGGGACCCAGCAATCAGCCCCAGCATTTT. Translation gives CASSIHRGPSNQPQHF.

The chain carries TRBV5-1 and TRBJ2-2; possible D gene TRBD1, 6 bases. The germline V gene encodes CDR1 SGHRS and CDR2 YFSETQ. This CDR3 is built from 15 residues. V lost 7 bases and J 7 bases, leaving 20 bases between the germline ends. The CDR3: CASLQGGVKNGELFF. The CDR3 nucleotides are TGCGCCAGCTTGCAAGGGGGAGTAAAGAACGGGGAGCTGTTTTTT.

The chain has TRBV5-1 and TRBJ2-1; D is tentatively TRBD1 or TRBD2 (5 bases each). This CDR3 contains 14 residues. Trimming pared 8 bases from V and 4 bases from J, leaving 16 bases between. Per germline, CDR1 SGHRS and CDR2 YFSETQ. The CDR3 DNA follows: TGCGCCAGTAACCGGGACCTTGAGTACAATGAGCAGTTCTTC. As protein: CASNRDLEYNEQFF.

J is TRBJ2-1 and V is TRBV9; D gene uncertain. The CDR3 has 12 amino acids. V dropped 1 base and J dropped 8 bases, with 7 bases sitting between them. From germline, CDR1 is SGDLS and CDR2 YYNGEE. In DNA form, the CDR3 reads TGTGCCAGCAGCGTAAGGGCCGATGAGCAGTTCTTC. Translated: CASSVRADEQFF.